The TCR beta chain under discussion was sequenced for a study of blood T cell repertoires in COVID-19. This CDR3 contains 15 residues. CDR1 and CDR2 from the germline V gene are MDHEN and SYDVKM. Trimming took 7 bases from V and 2 from J, leaving 18 bases between them. Sequencing was performed with immunoSEQ multiplex PCR; in TCRdb, only in-frame clones are kept and a portion is missing. The sample has 240,000 or so clones; 86% are singletons. The chain couples TRBV28 to TRBJ2-7; a possible D gene is TRBD1 (6 bases). This sequence originates from a woman aged 50 to 60 who had recovered from COVID-19. The specimen was PBMCs or T cells enriched from blood (not recorded which). The CDR3 nucleotides read TGTGCCAGCAACTTAGGGGCAGGGGAACCCTACGAGCAGTACTTC. It is translated as CASNLGAGEPYEQYF.